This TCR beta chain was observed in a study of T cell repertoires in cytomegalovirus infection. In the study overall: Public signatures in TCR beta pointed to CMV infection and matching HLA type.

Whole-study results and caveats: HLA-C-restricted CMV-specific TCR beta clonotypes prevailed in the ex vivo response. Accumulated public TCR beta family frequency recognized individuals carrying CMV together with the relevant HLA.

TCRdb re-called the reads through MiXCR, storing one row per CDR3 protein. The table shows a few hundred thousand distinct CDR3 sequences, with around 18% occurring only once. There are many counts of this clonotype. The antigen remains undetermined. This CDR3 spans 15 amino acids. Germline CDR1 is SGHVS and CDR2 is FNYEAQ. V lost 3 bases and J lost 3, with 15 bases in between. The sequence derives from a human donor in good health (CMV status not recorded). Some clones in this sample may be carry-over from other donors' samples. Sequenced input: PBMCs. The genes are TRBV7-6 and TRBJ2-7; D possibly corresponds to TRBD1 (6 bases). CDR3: CASSLETGVFYEQYF. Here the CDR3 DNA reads TGTGCCAGCAGCTTGGAGACAGGTGTTTTCTACGAGCAGTACTTC.